A selection of T cell receptor beta chains follows, all from one sample in a study of radiotherapy plus CTLA-4 blockade in lung cancer. The repertoire was sequenced with immunoSEQ multiplex PCR; TCRdb's copy has only in-frame clones and lacks some. Found here are 48,000 or so clones, around four fifths of them singletons; the top ten hold 4.8%. The starting material was peripheral blood, obtained from a patient treated with radiotherapy plus ipilimumab. The receptors here all came from a human donor with non-small cell lung cancer whose response to radiotherapy plus ipilimumab could not be evaluated. The CDR3 runs from the conserved cysteine through the conserved F or W. The D gene is left open where the match is weak. Size is omitted from some rows. Given values are once, few, many or a class for expanded clones.

>-|TRBJ1-1|few|TRBV27
CASNSRDSTTEAFF
TGTGCCAGCAACTCGAGAGACAGCACCACTGAAGCTTTCTTT
>-|TRBJ2-1|-|TRBV7-2
CASSETGSGFEQFF
TGTGCCAGCAGCGAAACCGGTTCAGGGTTTGAGCAGTTCTTC
>-|TRBJ1-1|-|TRBV4-1
CASSQEGGKNTEAFF
TGCGCCAGCAGCCAAGAGGGGGGTAAGAACACTGAAGCTTTCTTT
>TRBD2|TRBJ2-1|once|TRBV2
CASTPGLAGNEQFF
TGTGCCAGCACTCCGGGACTAGCGGGGAATGAGCAGTTCTTC
>TRBD1|TRBJ2-6|-|TRBV7-2
CASSPHPWDRASGANVLTF
TGTGCCAGCAGCCCACATCCCTGGGACAGGGCCTCTGGGGCCAACGTCCTGACTTTC
>-|TRBJ2-1|-|TRBV6-5
CASSQLGLGIDEQFF
TGTGCCAGCAGTCAACTAGGTCTGGGGATTGATGAGCAGTTCTTC
>-|TRBJ2-3|-|TRBV30
CAWSVPGHFFVDTQYF
TGTGCCTGGAGTGTACCGGGACACTTCTTCGTGGATACGCAGTATTTT
>-|TRBJ1-1|few|TRBV6-6
CASKITDTEAFF
TGTGCCAGCAAAATTACAGACACTGAAGCTTTCTTT
>-|TRBJ2-3|-|TRBV4-1
CASSPRLNPTDTQYF
TGCGCCAGCAGCCCCCGACTAAATCCCACAGATACGCAGTATTTT
>TRBD1|TRBJ2-7|-|TRBV28
CASSLTGVGEQYF
TGTGCCAGCAGTTTAACAGGGGTAGGGGAGCAGTACTTC
>TRBD1|TRBJ1-1|-|TRBV28
CASSLIELSGGAVAFF
TGTGCCAGCAGTCTTATAGAGCTTTCAGGGGGCGCAGTAGCTTTCTTT
>TRBD2|TRBJ2-7|-|TRBV19
CASSTRRSGMAYEQYF
TGTGCCAGTAGTACACGGCGTAGCGGGATGGCCTACGAGCAGTACTTC
>-|TRBJ2-6|-|TRBV2
CASSEVSSRGRGAGANVLTF
TGTGCCAGCAGTGAAGTAAGCTCTAGGGGTAGGGGTGCTGGGGCCAACGTCCTGACTTTC
>-|TRBJ2-7|-|TRBV28
CASSSPDTYEQYF
TGTGCCAGCAGTTCGCCAGATACCTACGAGCAGTACTTC
>-|TRBJ2-1|few|TRBV4-3
CASSQGTSLGGNNEQFF
TGCGCCAGCAGCCAAGGGACTTCCTTAGGAGGCAACAATGAGCAGTTCTTC
>TRBD1|TRBJ1-5|-|TRBV6-1
CASSVVRDIPGGNQPQHF
TGTGCCAGCAGTGTGGTCAGGGACATCCCAGGGGGGAATCAGCCCCAGCATTTT
>-|TRBJ1-1|-|TRBV6-6
CASSYPGNTEAFF
TGTGCCAGCAGTTACCCAGGAAACACTGAAGCTTTCTTT
>-|TRBJ2-7|-|TRBV11-3
CASSLARGGEQYF
TGTGCCAGCAGCCTAGCCCGCGGCGGCGAGCAGTACTTC
>-|TRBJ2-7|-|TRBV11-2
CASSADFTTYEQYF
TGTGCCAGCAGCGCCGACTTTACTACCTACGAGCAGTACTTC
>-|TRBJ2-2|-|TRBV5-1
CASSLDTPNTGELFF
TGCGCCAGCAGCTTGGACACACCCAACACCGGGGAGCTGTTTTTT
>-|TRBJ2-1|-|TRBV28
CASSSPGDPSYNEQFF
TGTGCCAGCAGTTCCCCCGGAGACCCATCCTACAATGAGCAGTTCTTC
>TRBD1|TRBJ1-2|-|TRBV28
CASSPGTGIAYGYTF
TGTGCCAGCAGTCCCGGGACAGGGATAGCCTATGGCTACACCTTC